These 4 T cell receptor beta chains originate from one sample sequenced in a study of blood T cell repertoires in COVID-19. Assay used: immunoSEQ multiplex PCR; TCRdb lists only in-frame clones, some missing. This table has 100,000 or so clones, 85% to 95% appearing once. Sequencing was carried out using peripheral blood. The receptors were sampled from a woman aged 60-70 years with active COVID-19.

This clone has only one observation. This sequence joins TRBV6-5 and TRBJ2-1, with D possibly being TRBD1 (5 bases). V dropped 6 bases and J dropped 4 bases, with 16 bases sitting between them. The CDR3 is 15 residues long. Germline CDR1 is MNHEY and CDR2 is SVGAGI. In DNA form, the CDR3 reads TGTGCCAGCAGAGGGGCAATCGCTACTTACAATGAGCAGTTCTTC. Residues: CASRGAIATYNEQFF.

This chain links TRBV2 with TRBJ2-7; 7 bases agree with TRBD1. Losses at the gene ends were 7 bases for V and 6 bases for J; bases not matched to a gene: 6. This CDR3 comprises 12 residues. CDR1 and CDR2 from the germline V gene are SNHLY and FYNNEI. CDR3 nucleotides: TGTGCCAGCAAAAAGGGGGCAGGCGAGCAGTACTTC. Protein: CASKKGAGEQYF.

The gene calls are TRBV7-2 and TRBJ1-2; 7 positions agree with TRBD1. V shed 1 base, J shed 1 base, and the junction held 3 bases outside the gene matches. Germline values: CDR1 SGHTA, CDR2 FQGNSA. CDR3 length: 15 residues. The CDR3 protein is CASSLVAGGNYGYTF. CDR3 nucleotide sequence: TGTGCCAGCAGCTTAGTCGCAGGGGGTAACTATGGCTACACCTTC. The complete variable domain, with remaining parts taken from reference TRBV7-2 and TRBJ1-2, reads GAGVSQSPSNKVTEKGKDVELRCDPISGHTALYWYRQSLGQGLEFLIYFQGNSAPDKSGLPSDRFSAERTGGSVSTLTIQRTQQEDSAVYLCASSLVAGGNYGYTFGSGTRLTVV.

The chain joins TRBV19 to TRBJ1-2, with TRBD1 matching 12 bases. The CDR3 extends over 17 amino acids. The J segment lost 3 bases and the V segment lost 4 bases, leaving 9 bases of the junction unmatched. The germline gives CDR1 LNHDA, CDR2 SQIVND (reference sequence). The CDR3 DNA reads TGTGCCAGTAGTACGCTGGGACAGGGGGCTCTGGACTATGGCTACACCTTC. Its translation is CASSTLGQGALDYGYTF.